A selection of T cell receptor beta chains follows, all from one sample in a study of shared clonotypes between healthy human individuals. Assay: immunoSEQ multiplex PCR; the TCRdb copy retains only in-frame clones and omits some. The profile shows fewer than 650,000 clones, approximately 80% of them singletons. Input material: PBMCs. These receptors all come from a woman between 40 and 55 years old in good health. Some clones in this sample may be carry-over from other donors' samples. Both conserved end residues are part of each CDR3. A D gene is named only where the DNA matches it firmly. Not all rows give a size; the values are once, few, many and, for expanded clones, a class.

d_gene: NA; j_gene: TRBJ1-1; abundance: NA; v_gene: TRBV7-8; CDR3nt: TGTGCCAGCAGCTTTACAGGGTTGAGTACTGAAGCTTTCTTT; CDR3aa: CASSFTGLSTEAFF
d_gene: TRBD1; j_gene: TRBJ2-5; abundance: NA; v_gene: TRBV11-3; CDR3nt: TGTGCCAGCAGCCCTAGGGGACAGGCCGTCCAGTACTTC; CDR3aa: CASSPRGQAVQYF
d_gene: NA; j_gene: TRBJ2-5; abundance: few; v_gene: TRBV4-1; CDR3nt: TGCGCCAGCAGCCAAGGTCCGGGAGGGGGCGAGACCCAGTACTTC; CDR3aa: CASSQGPGGGETQYF
d_gene: NA; j_gene: TRBJ2-2; abundance: few; v_gene: TRBV7-3; CDR3nt: TGTGCCAGCAGCCTCGACACGGGTTCTGTAAGGGAGCTGTTTTTT; CDR3aa: CASSLDTGSVRELFF
d_gene: NA; j_gene: TRBJ1-4; abundance: NA; v_gene: TRBV7-9; CDR3nt: TGTGCAATACTAAGGCCAGAGAATGAAAAACTGTTTTTT; CDR3aa: CAILRPENEKLFF
d_gene: NA; j_gene: TRBJ2-5; abundance: NA; v_gene: TRBV28; CDR3nt: TGTGCCAGCAGAACAGGACTGGCCCAAGAGACCCAGTACTTC; CDR3aa: CASRTGLAQETQYF
d_gene: NA; j_gene: TRBJ1-1; abundance: NA; v_gene: TRBV19; CDR3nt: TGTGCCAGTAGTACCCGCCTCCGACACACTGAAGCTTTCTTT; CDR3aa: CASSTRLRHTEAFF
d_gene: NA; j_gene: TRBJ2-5; abundance: NA; v_gene: TRBV7-9; CDR3nt: TGTGCCAGCAGCTTAAGAGGGACCCAGTACTTC; CDR3aa: CASSLRGTQYF
d_gene: TRBD2; j_gene: TRBJ2-3; abundance: NA; v_gene: TRBV10-1; CDR3nt: TGCGCCAGCAGTGATGCTAGCGGGACGGATACGCAGTATTTT; CDR3aa: CASSDASGTDTQYF
d_gene: NA; j_gene: TRBJ2-7; abundance: NA; v_gene: TRBV19; CDR3nt: TGTGCCAGTAGTATAGCGGCCAGCCAGGGAGGTGAGCAGTACTTC; CDR3aa: CASSIAASQGGEQYF
d_gene: NA; j_gene: TRBJ2-7; abundance: NA; v_gene: TRBV5-1; CDR3nt: TGCGCCAGCAGCCCTTTACAGGGATTCGAGCAGTACTTC; CDR3aa: CASSPLQGFEQYF
d_gene: TRBD2; j_gene: TRBJ2-1; abundance: NA; v_gene: TRBV12-5; CDR3nt: TGTGCTAGTGGTTTGGTTACTAGCGGGAGGAGTGGTGAGCAGTTCTTC; CDR3aa: CASGLVTSGRSGEQFF
d_gene: NA; j_gene: TRBJ2-2; abundance: few; v_gene: TRBV6-1; CDR3nt: TGTGCCAACTCTAGGAAAGGCACCGGGGAGCTGTTTTTT; CDR3aa: CANSRKGTGELFF
d_gene: NA; j_gene: TRBJ2-5; abundance: NA; v_gene: TRBV18; CDR3nt: TGTGCCAGCTCACTAGCGTCGGACGGAGAGACCCAGTACTTC; CDR3aa: CASSLASDGETQYF
d_gene: TRBD1; j_gene: TRBJ1-6; abundance: NA; v_gene: TRBV4-2; CDR3nt: TGTGCCAGCAGCCAGCAAACGGACAGGGCGAGGCCCCTCCACTTT; CDR3aa: CASSQQTDRARPLHF
d_gene: NA; j_gene: TRBJ1-1; abundance: NA; v_gene: TRBV30; CDR3nt: TGTGCCCCTCCGGGAGGGCAGGACACTGAAGCTTTCTTT; CDR3aa: CAPPGGQDTEAFF
d_gene: TRBD1; j_gene: TRBJ1-3; abundance: NA; v_gene: TRBV2; CDR3nt: TGTGCCAGCAGAACCCTACAGGGGGCAGGAAACACCATATATTTT; CDR3aa: CASRTLQGAGNTIYF
d_gene: NA; j_gene: TRBJ2-7; abundance: NA; v_gene: TRBV16; CDR3nt: TGTGCCAGCAGCCAATCTGGGGAGCAGTACTTC; CDR3aa: CASSQSGEQYF
d_gene: NA; j_gene: TRBJ1-5; abundance: NA; v_gene: TRBV5-1; CDR3nt: TGCGCCAGCAGCTTGGCTGCGGGAAACAATCAGCCCCAGCATTTT; CDR3aa: CASSLAAGNNQPQHF
d_gene: NA; j_gene: TRBJ2-1; abundance: NA; v_gene: TRBV5-1; CDR3nt: TGCGCCAGCAGTCGACTAGGAGATGAGCAGTTCTTC; CDR3aa: CASSRLGDEQFF
d_gene: NA; j_gene: TRBJ2-7; abundance: few; v_gene: TRBV7-9; CDR3nt: TGTGCCAGCAGCTTAGAAGTCGGCAGGGGCGAGGGCTCCTACGAGCAGTACTTC; CDR3aa: CASSLEVGRGEGSYEQYF
d_gene: NA; j_gene: TRBJ1-2; abundance: NA; v_gene: TRBV6-5; CDR3nt: TGTGCCAGCAGGGAGGACAGTGTCGGCTACACCTTC; CDR3aa: CASREDSVGYTF
d_gene: NA; j_gene: TRBJ2-3; abundance: NA; v_gene: TRBV5-6; CDR3nt: TGTGCCAGCAGCTGGGGGGTACGAAGCACAGATACGCAGTATTTT; CDR3aa: CASSWGVRSTDTQYF
d_gene: NA; j_gene: TRBJ1-5; abundance: many; v_gene: TRBV4-1; CDR3nt: TGCGCCAGCAGCCAACAGGTGAATCAGCCCCAGCATTTT; CDR3aa: CASSQQVNQPQHF
d_gene: NA; j_gene: TRBJ2-7; abundance: NA; v_gene: TRBV7-3; CDR3nt: TGTGCCAGCAGCTTAGAGGGTCACAGCGCCTACGAGCAGTACTTC; CDR3aa: CASSLEGHSAYEQYF
d_gene: NA; j_gene: TRBJ2-3; abundance: NA; v_gene: TRBV5-4; CDR3nt: TGTGCCAGCAGCTTGGGAGATACGCAGTATTTT; CDR3aa: CASSLGDTQYF
d_gene: TRBD1; j_gene: TRBJ1-5; abundance: few; v_gene: TRBV7-9; CDR3nt: TGTGCCAGCAGCTCGATCGGGACAGGGAATCAGCCCCAGCATTTT; CDR3aa: CASSSIGTGNQPQHF
d_gene: NA; j_gene: TRBJ2-7; abundance: NA; v_gene: TRBV19; CDR3nt: TGTGCCAGTAGTATCGGGACCACCTACGAGCAGTACTTC; CDR3aa: CASSIGTTYEQYF
d_gene: NA; j_gene: TRBJ2-5; abundance: NA; v_gene: TRBV7-7; CDR3nt: TGTGCCAGCAGCCACCAATGGGGGTCGGGAGAGACCCAGTACTTC; CDR3aa: CASSHQWGSGETQYF
d_gene: NA; j_gene: TRBJ2-4; abundance: NA; v_gene: TRBV10-3; CDR3nt: TGTGCCATCAGCCCCGGGGAGGGGGTAGCCAAAAACATTCAGTACTTC; CDR3aa: CAISPGEGVAKNIQYF
d_gene: NA; j_gene: TRBJ1-4; abundance: NA; v_gene: TRBV30; CDR3nt: TGTGCCTGGAGTGTAAGTGTTAGGTCCCGGAGAAATGAAAAACTGTTTTTT; CDR3aa: CAWSVSVRSRRNEKLFF
d_gene: NA; j_gene: TRBJ1-2; abundance: NA; v_gene: TRBV18; CDR3nt: TGTGCCAGCTCACCGGAGAACTCGCAGAATGGCTACACCTTC; CDR3aa: CASSPENSQNGYTF
d_gene: NA; j_gene: TRBJ1-2; abundance: NA; v_gene: TRBV6-6; CDR3nt: TGTGCCAGCAGTTACGCCCCCGGACAGCACTATGGCTACACCTTC; CDR3aa: CASSYAPGQHYGYTF
d_gene: TRBD2; j_gene: TRBJ2-7; abundance: once; v_gene: TRBV5-1; CDR3nt: TGCGCCAGCAGGTTCATAGGACTAGCACCTTCCTACGAGCAGTACTTC; CDR3aa: CASRFIGLAPSYEQYF
d_gene: NA; j_gene: TRBJ1-2; abundance: NA; v_gene: TRBV7-8; CDR3nt: TGTGCCAGCAGCTTAGATATAGCTAACTATGGCTACACCTTC; CDR3aa: CASSLDIANYGYTF
d_gene: TRBD1; j_gene: TRBJ2-1; abundance: NA; v_gene: TRBV19; CDR3nt: TGTGCCAGTAGTACCCTTCCGGGACAGGGGGCTTCTTATGAGCAGTTCTTC; CDR3aa: CASSTLPGQGASYEQFF
d_gene: NA; j_gene: TRBJ2-5; abundance: NA; v_gene: TRBV29-1; CDR3nt: TGCAGCGACGTCCACCAAGAGACCCAGTACTTC; CDR3aa: CSDVHQETQYF
d_gene: TRBD2; j_gene: TRBJ2-1; abundance: NA; v_gene: TRBV28; CDR3nt: TGTGCCAGTTTACCCGGGACTACCAATCCCAGTGAGCAGTTCTTC; CDR3aa: CASLPGTTNPSEQFF
d_gene: TRBD2; j_gene: TRBJ2-1; abundance: NA; v_gene: TRBV2; CDR3nt: TGTGCCAGCAGTGAAGGACTAGCGGGAGGGCAGTTCTTC; CDR3aa: CASSEGLAGGQFF
d_gene: TRBD1; j_gene: TRBJ2-3; abundance: NA; v_gene: TRBV16; CDR3nt: TGTGCCAGCAGCCCACCGGGACAGGGCACAGATACGCAGTATTTT; CDR3aa: CASSPPGQGTDTQYF
d_gene: NA; j_gene: TRBJ2-3; abundance: NA; v_gene: TRBV9; CDR3nt: TGTGCCAGCAGCGTAGAGGACGCGGCAGATACGCAGTATTTT; CDR3aa: CASSVEDAADTQYF
d_gene: NA; j_gene: TRBJ1-4; abundance: NA; v_gene: TRBV4-1; CDR3nt: TGCGCCAGCAGCCATCCGCGGGGCGAAAAACTGTTTTTT; CDR3aa: CASSHPRGEKLFF
d_gene: NA; j_gene: TRBJ1-5; abundance: NA; v_gene: TRBV5-4; CDR3nt: TGTGCCAGCAGCTTGGATGGGGAGCCCAATCAGCCCCAGCATTTT; CDR3aa: CASSLDGEPNQPQHF
d_gene: TRBD1; j_gene: TRBJ2-7; abundance: NA; v_gene: TRBV14; CDR3nt: TGTGCCAGCAGCCAAGACGGGGACAGGGAATGGACTTTCGAGCAGTACTTC; CDR3aa: CASSQDGDREWTFEQYF
d_gene: NA; j_gene: TRBJ1-6; abundance: few; v_gene: TRBV18; CDR3nt: TGTGCCAGCTCACCCCGGAGGGATGATTCACCCCTCCACTTT; CDR3aa: CASSPRRDDSPLHF
d_gene: TRBD2; j_gene: TRBJ2-1; abundance: many; v_gene: TRBV27; CDR3nt: TGTGCCAGCAGCTCAGCGGGAGGGGCGCAGAATGAGCAGTTCTTC; CDR3aa: CASSSAGGAQNEQFF